This TCR beta chain was captured in a study of spatial heterogeneity in lung cancer. Study-level background: Each unique TCR and UMI combination was seen more than ten times on average in raw reads.

MiXCR, run by TCRdb on the 5' RACE reads, gives a single entry per CDR3 protein. The profile shows about 48,000 distinct CDR3 sequences, approximately 5% of them singletons. Trimming removed 0 bases at V and 2 bases at J, with 16 bases between. This CDR3 comprises 17 residues. The germline V gene encodes CDR1 MGHRA and CDR2 YSYEKL. The time point here: sample taken at primary tumor resection. This clonotype was observed many times. Source: PBMCs, taken at surgery. This sequence originates from a male donor with early-stage non-small cell lung cancer. The chain carries TRBV4-1 and TRBJ2-5; D is ambiguous. In nucleotides, the CDR3 is TGCGCCAGCAGCCAAGACCCCAAGGCCCGATCGCAAGAGACCCAGTACTTC. Its protein product is CASSQDPKARSQETQYF.